Below are 24 T cell receptor beta chains sequenced from a single sample in a study of memory CD4+ T cells and cytomegalovirus serostatus. Single viable CD3+CD4+CD8-CD45RO+ cells were sorted as the memory CD4+ T cells. Measured with immunoSEQ multiplex PCR; TCRdb has only the in-frame clones, and not every one. The table includes tens of thousands of clones, less than 85% detected once. Input material: memory CD4+ T cells from blood. The origin of the receptors is an adult in good health and CMV-seronegative.

The chain joins TRBV9 to TRBJ1-6; D unclear. V gave up 1 base and J gave up 9 bases, with 5 bases separating them. Germline CDR1 is SGDLS and CDR2 is YYNGEE. The CDR3 extends over 12 amino acids. CDR3 DNA sequence: TGTGCCAGCAGCGTACTGGGTTCACCCCTCCACTTT. It codes for CASSVLGSPLHF.

This CDR3 reads CASSLTTQEGEQYF. The CDR3 DNA sequence: TGTGCCAGCAGCTTAACAACCCAGGAGGGCGAGCAGTACTTC. The chain couples TRBV7-2 to TRBJ2-7; a weak D match, TRBD2 (6 bases). Trimming stripped 2 bases from V and 6 bases from J, with 14 bases between. This CDR3 contains 14 residues. The germline V gene encodes CDR1 SGHTA and CDR2 FQGNSA.

V usage is TRBV6-1 and J usage is TRBJ2-7, with 7 nucleotides matching TRBD2. The CDR3 length is 14 residues. The germline CDR1 and CDR2 sequences are MNHNS and SASEGT. V was pared by 4 bases and J by 2 bases, with 5 bases of the junction left unmatched. The CDR3 loop reads CASSAGRGAYEQYF. CDR3 sequence (DNA): TGTGCCAGCAGTGCGGGACGGGGGGCCTACGAGCAGTACTTC.

This clone was picked up a small number of times. The J gene is TRBJ1-1, the V gene TRBV4-2, with D possibly being TRBD1 (5 bases). Per the germline V gene, CDR1 is LGHNA and CDR2 is YNFKEQ. The CDR3 contains 13 residues. V gave up 6 bases and J gave up 5 bases, with 13 bases separating them. For the CDR3, the DNA is TGTGCCAGCAGTAGCGGGGGAGATACTGAAGCTTTCTTT. The encoded protein is CASSSGGDTEAFF.

V and J are TRBV6-5 and TRBJ1-5; no reliable D call. Germline loops: CDR1 MNHEY, CDR2 SVGAGI. The CDR3 loop spans 13 amino acids. V lost 2 bases, J lost 1 base, and 3 bases lay in between. CDR3 sequence: CASSYDSNQPQHF. The CDR3 bases are TGTGCCAGCAGTTACGACAGCAATCAGCCCCAGCATTTT.

V and J are TRBV7-2 and TRBJ2-1, with D unresolved. The CDR3 has 13 amino acids. Germline V gene sequence: CDR1 SGHTA, CDR2 FQGNSA. The V and J ends lost 4 bases and 13 bases respectively, with 17 bases between them. CDR3 DNA sequence: TGTGCCAGCAGCTCCCCGACCCTCGGCTTACAGTTCTTC. Residues: CASSSPTLGLQFF. Drawing the rest from reference TRBV7-2 and TRBJ2-1, the complete variable domain is GAGVSQSPSNKVTEKGKDVELRCDPISGHTALYWYRQSLGQGLEFLIYFQGNSAPDKSGLPSDRFSAERTGGSVSTLTIQRTQQEDSAVYLCASSSPTLGLQFFGPGTRLTVL.

The V gene is TRBV19, the J gene TRBJ2-3; 13 nucleotides line up with TRBD2. Germline loops: CDR1 LNHDA, CDR2 SQIVND (reference sequence). V lost 5 bases, J lost 2 bases, and 19 bases stayed unmatched. There are 21 residues in the CDR3. The CDR3 is CASSSSPTSGGGGRDTDTQYF. The CDR3, as DNA: TGTGCCAGTAGTTCCAGCCCTACTAGCGGGGGGGGAGGTCGGGACACAGATACGCAGTATTTT. The complete variable domain, with remaining parts taken from reference TRBV19 and TRBJ2-3, reads DGGITQSPKYLFRKEGQNVTLSCEQNLNHDAMYWYRQDPGQGLRLIYYSQIVNDFQKGDIAEGYSVSREKKESFPLTVTSAQKNPTAFYLCASSSSPTSGGGGRDTDTQYFGPGTRLTVL.

J is TRBJ2-2 and V is TRBV11-2; a weak D match, TRBD2 (6 bases). The CDR3 loop spans 15 amino acids. Germline values: CDR1 SGHAT, CDR2 FQNNGV. Trimming pared 5 bases from V and 4 bases from J, leaving 14 bases between. The CDR3 region is CASSLQAGGTGELFF. The CDR3 nucleotides read TGTGCCAGCAGCCTCCAGGCCGGGGGCACCGGGGAGCTGTTTTTT.

This clone has ten or more counts. The chain uses TRBV6-1 and TRBJ1-3; perhaps TRBD1 as D (6 bases). V was clipped by 2 bases and J by 3 bases, with 17 bases between them. This CDR3 is 17 amino acids long. From germline, CDR1 is MNHNS and CDR2 SASEGT. The CDR3 coding sequence is TGTGCCAGCAGTGAAATGATCTGGTGGGGGCTTGGAAACACCATATATTTT. Protein product: CASSEMIWWGLGNTIYF.

DNA for the CDR3: TGTGCCAGCAGTCCCGGGGGGTGGAACACCGGGGAGCTGTTTTTT. It yields the protein CASSPGGWNTGELFF. This chain connects TRBV28 to TRBJ2-2; 7 bases map to TRBD2. The V and J ends lost 5 bases and 1 base, in that order; junction bases with no gene match: 4. CDR1 and CDR2 from the germline V gene are MDHEN and SYDVKM. The CDR3 is 15 residues long.

V and J are TRBV30 and TRBJ1-1, with D perhaps TRBD1 (5 bases). Germline V CDR1 and CDR2: GTSNPN, SVGIG (reference sequence). The CDR3 length is 12 residues. Trimming left V 3 bases short and J 3 bases short, with 8 bases between. The CDR3 protein is CAWRQVYTEAFF. The DNA for the CDR3 is TGTGCCTGGAGACAGGTCTACACTGAAGCTTTCTTT.

The chain links TRBV28 to TRBJ2-5; possible D gene TRBD2, 6 bases. V lost 2 bases and J 3 bases, leaving 7 bases between the germline ends. Germline V gene lookup returns CDR1 MDHEN and CDR2 SYDVKM. The CDR3 is made up of 13 amino acids. CDR3 residues: CASSLPGEETQYF. The CDR3 nucleotides read TGTGCCAGCAGTTTACCGGGAGAAGAGACCCAGTACTTC. Looking up the rest from reference TRBV28 and TRBJ2-5 gives the full variable domain: DVKVTQSSRYLVKRTGEKVFLECVQDMDHENMFWYRQDPGLGLRLIYFSYDVKMKEKGDIPEGYSVSREKKERFSLILESASTNQTSMYLCASSLPGEETQYFGPGTRLLVL.

The table lists this clone with a count of one. The CDR3: CASIHKPSGGAYNEQFF. CDR3 bases: TGTGCCAGCATCCACAAACCTAGCGGGGGGGCATACAATGAGCAGTTCTTC. The chain links TRBV7-2 to TRBJ2-1; 12 nucleotides match TRBD2. The CDR3 is 17 amino acids. Germline V gene data show CDR1 as SGHTA and CDR2 as FQGNSA. Germline trimming cut 7 bases from V and 4 bases from J; bases unmatched to any gene: 11.

The chain combines TRBV7-8 with TRBJ1-3; 7 positions agree with TRBD1. CDR1 is SGHVS and CDR2 is FQNEAQ in the germline V gene. Germline trimming cut 6 bases from V and 3 bases from J; bases unmatched to any gene: 8. CDR3 length: 15 amino acids. The CDR3 protein is CASRLGTAFGNTIYF. The CDR3 bases are TGTGCCAGCAGGCTGGGGACAGCCTTTGGAAACACCATATATTTT. Full variable domain (outside the CDR3, taken from reference TRBV7-8 and TRBJ1-3): GAGVSQSPRYKVAKRGQDVALRCDPISGHVSLFWYQQALGQGPEFLTYFQNEAQLDKSGLPSDRFFAERPEGSVSTLKIQRTQQEDSAVYLCASRLGTAFGNTIYFGEGSWLTVV.

The gene calls are TRBV30 and TRBJ2-3, with 10 bases lining up with TRBD2. J was trimmed by 2 bases and V by 2 bases; bases with no gene match: 13. The CDR3 length is 18 residues. CDR1 and CDR2 (germline): GTSNPN, SVGIG (reference sequence). In nucleotides, the CDR3 is TGTGCCTGGAGTTACCAACCTCTAGCGGGGGTCGCCACAGATACGCAGTATTTT. This encodes CAWSYQPLAGVATDTQYF.

The J gene is TRBJ1-4, the V gene TRBV9; D might be TRBD1 (5 bases). CDR3 length: 14 residues. The germline V gene encodes CDR1 SGDLS and CDR2 YYNGEE. Deletions cut 4 bases from V and 2 bases from J, with 9 bases between. The CDR3 loop reads CASSQGVTNEKLFF. CDR3 coding DNA: TGTGCCAGCAGCCAGGGTGTCACTAATGAAAAACTGTTTTTT.

The rearrangement links TRBV6-1 to TRBJ2-5, with D maybe TRBD1 (5 bases). CDR1 is MNHNS, CDR2 SASEGT, per germline. CDR3 length: 13 residues. V dropped 6 bases and J dropped 1 base, with 9 bases sitting between them. This CDR3 reads CASSRQRQETQYF. CDR3 in DNA: TGTGCCAGCAGCAGACAGCGCCAAGAGACCCAGTACTTC.

The gene calls are TRBV18 and TRBJ2-1; 7 bases are a match to TRBD2. The CDR3 contains 16 residues. V was pared by 5 bases and J by 6 bases, with 13 bases of the junction left unmatched. Germline lookup yields CDR1 KGHSH and CDR2 LQKENI. The CDR3 DNA is TGTGCCAGCTCATCCACTGGGGGAGGGATCCCCAATGAGCAGTTCTTC. Translating gives CASSSTGGGIPNEQFF.

The chain combines TRBV29-1 with TRBJ2-5; 8 nucleotides align to TRBD1. Germline lookup yields CDR1 SQVTM and CDR2 ANQGSEA. With V trimmed by 6 bases and J by 3 bases, 3 bases remained unmatched. The CDR3 runs 12 residues. The CDR3 nucleotides read TGCAGCGTCTACAGGGGGGAAGAGACCCAGTACTTC. Translating it yields CSVYRGEETQYF.

The V and J genes are TRBV6-6 and TRBJ2-3; possibly TRBD1 for D (6 bases). Trimming removed 11 bases at V and 0 bases at J, with 18 bases between. The CDR3 length is 15 residues. The germline V gene encodes CDR1 MNHNY and CDR2 SVGAGI (reference sequence). The CDR3 region has the DNA TGTGCCCACAAACAGGGCAAGTCTAGCACAGATACGCAGTATTTT. It is translated as CAHKQGKSSTDTQYF.

The J gene is TRBJ1-1, the V gene TRBV5-1; D unresolved. The CDR3 consists of 15 residues. Trimming took off 0 bases at V and 0 bases at J, with 9 bases between the two ends. The germline V gene encodes CDR1 SGHRS and CDR2 YFSETQ. The CDR3 coding sequence is TGCGCCAGCAGCTTGGAGGGTCCTTTGAACACTGAAGCTTTCTTT. Protein sequence: CASSLEGPLNTEAFF.

CDR3 sequence: CASSLDNSGRGYTF. The CDR3 nucleotides read TGTGCCAGCAGCTTGGACAATTCGGGTAGAGGCTACACCTTC. V gene TRBV7-3 combines with J gene TRBJ1-2; the D gene is possibly TRBD1 (5 bases). The ends were cut back, 3 bases at V and 8 bases at J, with 16 bases in the middle. CDR1 is SGHTA, CDR2 FQGTGA, per germline. The CDR3 extends over 14 amino acids.

The chain has TRBV5-8 and TRBJ1-4, with 7 positions matching TRBD1. Germline assignment: CDR1 SGHTS and CDR2 YDEGEE. The CDR3 runs to 15 residues. The V segment lost 0 bases and the J segment 8 bases; nucleotides outside the gene matches: 7. The CDR3 DNA reads as TGTGCCAGCAGCTTGGGGTCAGGGGGAAGCGAAAAACTGTTTTTT. Amino acid sequence: CASSLGSGGSEKLFF.

This chain uses TRBV6-1 with TRBJ1-5; D remains unclear. The CDR3 runs 13 residues. CDR1 is MNHNS and CDR2 is SASEGT in the germline V gene. Trimming removed 0 bases from V and 4 bases from J, with 4 bases in between. This CDR3 is CASSEARNQPQHF. The CDR3 DNA is TGTGCCAGCAGTGAAGCCAGAAATCAGCCCCAGCATTTT.